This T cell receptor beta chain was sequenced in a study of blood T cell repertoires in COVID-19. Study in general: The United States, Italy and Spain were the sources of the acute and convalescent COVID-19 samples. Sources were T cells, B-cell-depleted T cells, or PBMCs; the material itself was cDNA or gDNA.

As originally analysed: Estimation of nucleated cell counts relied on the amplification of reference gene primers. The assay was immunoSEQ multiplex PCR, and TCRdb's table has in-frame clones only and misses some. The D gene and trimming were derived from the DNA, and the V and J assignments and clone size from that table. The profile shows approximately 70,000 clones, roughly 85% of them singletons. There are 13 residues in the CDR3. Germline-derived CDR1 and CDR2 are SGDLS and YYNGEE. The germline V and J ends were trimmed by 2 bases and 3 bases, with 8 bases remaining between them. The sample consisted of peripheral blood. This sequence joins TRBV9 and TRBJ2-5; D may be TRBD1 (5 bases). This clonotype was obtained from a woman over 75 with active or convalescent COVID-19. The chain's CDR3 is CASSVQGEETQYF. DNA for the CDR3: TGTGCCAGCAGCGTGCAGGGCGAAGAGACCCAGTACTTC.